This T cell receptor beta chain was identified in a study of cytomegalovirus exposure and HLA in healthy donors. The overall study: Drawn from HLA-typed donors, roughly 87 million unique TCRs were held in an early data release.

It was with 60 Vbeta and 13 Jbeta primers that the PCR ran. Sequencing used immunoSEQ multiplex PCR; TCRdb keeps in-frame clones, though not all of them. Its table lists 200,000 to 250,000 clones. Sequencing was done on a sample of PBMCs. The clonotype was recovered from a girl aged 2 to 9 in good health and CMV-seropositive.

The CDR3 DNA reads TGTGCCAGCAGCCAAGCCGGGGACAGTCTGTTCCATGGCTACACCTTC. It encodes CASSQAGDSLFHGYTF. The chain employs TRBV4-2 and TRBJ1-2; 7 nucleotides align to TRBD1. Germline V CDR1 and CDR2: LGHNA, YNFKEQ. The V gene end was trimmed by 1 base and the J gene end by 6 bases; junction bases not matched to a gene: 11. The CDR3 sequence is 16 residues long.